Following are 28 T cell receptor beta chains from one sample sequenced in a study of cytomegalovirus exposure and HLA in healthy donors. Some clones are missing from TCRdb's copy, which holds only in-frame ones; the method was immunoSEQ multiplex PCR. In the table there are 250,000 to 350,000 clones, approximately 87% of which are singletons. The sequenced sample was PBMCs. The receptors originated from a woman aged 18 to 35 in good health and CMV-seronegative.

The count of this clone is one. The chain couples TRBV7-8 to TRBJ2-7, with a tentative D call TRBD2 (6 bases). This CDR3 comprises 15 residues. The germline CDR1 and CDR2 sequences are SGHVS and FQNEAQ. Trimming took 1 base from V and 1 from J, leaving 11 bases between them. The CDR3 nucleotides are TGTGCCAGCAGCTTAGTCGGGGGTAAATCCTACGAGCAGTACTTC. Amino acid sequence: CASSLVGGKSYEQYF.

This chain connects TRBV28 to TRBJ2-3, with TRBD1 matching over 10 bases. Germline V lookup: CDR1 MDHEN, CDR2 SYDVKM. V lost 7 bases and J lost 2; bases outside the gene matches: 18. The CDR3 runs to 19 residues. The CDR3 bases are TGTGCCAGCACCTCGACAGGGGGCCAGCCGGGGGAGCCCACAGATACGCAGTATTTT. It translates to CASTSTGGQPGEPTDTQYF. Filled out from reference TRBV28 and TRBJ2-3, the complete variable domain reads DVKVTQSSRYLVKRTGEKVFLECVQDMDHENMFWYRQDPGLGLRLIYFSYDVKMKEKGDIPEGYSVSREKKERFSLILESASTNQTSMYLCASTSTGGQPGEPTDTQYFGPGTRLTVL.

This clone was picked up a small number of times. This rearrangement joins TRBV25-1 to TRBJ2-7, with D perhaps TRBD2 (6 bases). The CDR3 has 16 amino acids. The V and J ends lost 4 bases and 2 bases respectively, with 18 bases between them. The germline gives CDR1 MGHDK, CDR2 SYGVNS. CDR3 in amino acids: CASSGYRDSLPYEQYF. The CDR3 DNA reads as TGTGCCAGCAGTGGATACCGGGACTCCTTGCCCTACGAGCAGTACTTC.

This chain joins TRBV11-2 and TRBJ2-7; 7 bases align to TRBD1. CDR3 length: 15 residues. CDR1 SGHAT and CDR2 FQNNGV come from the germline V gene. V was pared by 7 bases and J by 1 base, with 10 bases of the junction left unmatched. For the CDR3, the DNA is TGTGCCAGCACCGGGACAGCTAAACCATCCTACGAGCAGTACTTC. It yields the protein CASTGTAKPSYEQYF.

The rearrangement joins TRBV15 to TRBJ2-2; D gene uncertain. This CDR3 region has 17 residues. CDR1 is LNHNV and CDR2 is YYDKDF in the germline V gene (reference sequence). The germline V and J ends were trimmed by 1 base and 5 bases, with 17 bases remaining between them. In nucleotides, the CDR3 is TGTGCCACCAGCAGAGTCTGGAAGCGTGGGTTAACCGGGGAGCTGTTTTTT. This sequence encodes CATSRVWKRGLTGELFF.

This sequence joins TRBV7-8 and TRBJ1-4, with TRBD1 as a possible D gene (5 bases). This CDR3 is 14 amino acids long. V lost 6 bases, J lost 5 bases, and 13 bases lay in between. CDR1 SGHVS and CDR2 FQNEAQ come from the germline V gene. The CDR3 DNA sequence: TGTGCCAGCAGACAACAGGATTTAAATGAAAAACTGTTTTTT. It translates to CASRQQDLNEKLFF.

The J gene is TRBJ2-7, the V gene TRBV27; 11 bases align to TRBD2. CDR3 length equals 12 residues. V shed 5 bases, J shed 7 bases, and the junction held 1 base outside the gene matches. Germline assignment: CDR1 MNHEY and CDR2 SMNVEV (reference sequence). CDR3 sequence reads: CASSVAGGEQYF. CDR3 in DNA: TGTGCCAGCAGTGTAGCGGGAGGGGAGCAGTACTTC.

This clone was observed a handful of times. Sequence at one end of the junction differs from germline and may be a read error. The chain links TRBV28 to TRBJ1-4, with D possibly TRBD1 on 5 matching bases. CDR1 MDHEN and CDR2 SYDVKM come from the germline V gene. CDR3 length: 12 residues. CDR3 nucleotide sequence: TGTGCCAGCAGTTTCCCTGGGGCCTCCTCTTCGTTT. Amino acid sequence: CASSFPGASSSF.

The chain carries TRBV11-1 and TRBJ2-2, with 8 positions matching TRBD2. The length of the CDR3 is 15 residues. V was clipped by 2 bases and J by 6 bases; unmatched bases: 5. Germline V gives CDR1 SGHAT, CDR2 FQDESV (reference sequence). The CDR3 loop reads CASSLPGGMAGELFF. CDR3 nucleotides: TGTGCCAGCAGCTTACCGGGAGGGATGGCCGGGGAGCTGTTTTTT.

This chain links TRBV6-1 with TRBJ2-7; 10 bases are a match to TRBD1. Germline V gives CDR1 MNHNS, CDR2 SASEGT. The CDR3 length is 14 residues. J gave up 2 bases and V 6 bases, and 4 bases lay outside the gene matches. CDR3 amino acids: CASSLGTGAYEQYF. The CDR3, as DNA: TGTGCCAGCAGCCTCGGGACAGGGGCCTACGAGCAGTACTTC.

The chain combines TRBV5-8 with TRBJ1-1; weak D call: TRBD1 (5 bases). The CDR3 runs to 15 residues. V was cut by 3 bases and J by 3 bases, with 15 bases left in between. Looked up from germline, CDR1 is SGHTS and CDR2 is YDEGEE. CDR3 sequence (DNA): TGTGCCAGCAGCTCGGGGGACCGGACCTACACTGAAGCTTTCTTT. It encodes CASSSGDRTYTEAFF.

V usage is TRBV5-1 and J usage is TRBJ2-1; 10 positions match TRBD2. The V segment lost 1 base and the J segment 6 bases; nucleotides outside the gene matches: 10. The CDR3 has 17 amino acids. The germline V gene has CDR1 SGHRS and CDR2 YFSETQ. CDR3 DNA: TGCGCCAGCAGCTTGTCTAGCGGGAGATCTTTTTCCAATGAGCAGTTCTTC. The encoded protein is CASSLSSGRSFSNEQFF.

This clone came up once. In DNA, the CDR3 is TGCGCCAGCAGCTTGTATCCTGCGGGAAAAGGTGGTGAAAAACTGTTTTTT. Translating gives CASSLYPAGKGGEKLFF. The chain joins TRBV5-1 to TRBJ1-4; no firm D call. Per the germline V gene, CDR1 is SGHRS and CDR2 is YFSETQ. The CDR3 has 17 amino acids. Deletions cut 1 base from V and 7 bases from J, with 20 bases between.

V and J are TRBV28 and TRBJ1-1; no reliable D call. Trimming took 10 bases from V and 8 from J, leaving 17 bases between them. The CDR3 is 12 residues long. Germline V gene data show CDR1 as MDHEN and CDR2 as SYDVKM. Written as DNA, the CDR3 is TGTGCCAACAAACCCTTGGGCTCCGAAGCTTTCTTT. It yields the protein CANKPLGSEAFF.

The rearrangement uses TRBV27 and TRBJ1-1; the D gene is possibly TRBD1 (5 bases). CDR1 and CDR2 from the germline V gene are MNHEY and SMNVEV (reference sequence). The CDR3 is 13 residues long. The ends were cut back, 5 bases at V and 0 bases at J, with 7 bases in the middle. For the CDR3, the DNA is TGTGCCAGCAGTCAGGGAATGAACACTGAAGCTTTCTTT. Translating gives CASSQGMNTEAFF.

The chain is built from TRBV28 and TRBJ2-3; 12 bases are a match to TRBD2. CDR3 length: 16 amino acids. Looked up from germline, CDR1 is MDHEN and CDR2 is SYDVKM. Trimming took 7 bases from V and 8 from J; bases not matched to a gene: 13. The CDR3 DNA sequence: TGTGCCAGCAATTACCGACTAGCGGGAGTATGGGGTACGCAGTATTTT. Translation: CASNYRLAGVWGTQYF. Filled out from reference TRBV28 and TRBJ2-3, the complete variable domain reads DVKVTQSSRYLVKRTGEKVFLECVQDMDHENMFWYRQDPGLGLRLIYFSYDVKMKEKGDIPEGYSVSREKKERFSLILESASTNQTSMYLCASNYRLAGVWGTQYFGPGTRLTVL.

This rearrangement joins TRBV18 to TRBJ2-6; 8 bases are shared with TRBD1. The CDR3 covers 17 residues. Per germline, CDR1 KGHSH and CDR2 LQKENI. J was trimmed by 0 bases and V by 3 bases; bases with no gene match: 4. Here the CDR3 reads CASSPGTGVSGANVLTF. In nucleotides, the CDR3 is TGTGCCAGCTCACCCGGGACAGGTGTCTCTGGGGCCAACGTCCTGACTTTC.

This chain joins TRBV7-9 and TRBJ2-2; D is ambiguous. Germline CDR1 SEHNR, CDR2 FQNEAQ (reference sequence). Trimming removed 0 bases from V and 6 bases from J, with 8 bases in between. This CDR3 comprises 14 residues. This CDR3 reads CASSLAEMAGELFF. CDR3 bases: TGTGCCAGCAGCTTAGCGGAGATGGCCGGGGAGCTGTTTTTT.

As for this clone: An end of the junction differs from the germline gene, which may be a read error. V is TRBV28 and J is TRBJ1-4; no firm D call. The CDR3 sequence is 15 residues long. From germline, CDR1 is MDHEN and CDR2 SYDVKM. The CDR3 DNA is TGTGTCAGCGCGGACTTTACTTCAACTAATGAAAAACTGTTTTTT. It is translated as CVSADFTSTNEKLFF.

V gene TRBV4-1 combines with J gene TRBJ2-5; D perhaps matches TRBD2 (6 bases). V was shortened by 1 base and J by 2 bases, with 11 bases between the two germline ends. This CDR3 has 15 residues. CDR1 and CDR2 (germline): MGHRA, YSYEKL. CDR3 residues: CASSQVGRGQETQYF. DNA for the CDR3: TGCGCCAGCAGCCAAGTGGGACGGGGGCAAGAGACCCAGTACTTC.

The rearrangement uses TRBV6-1 and TRBJ2-5; D is unresolved. The CDR3 contains 15 residues. The germline gives CDR1 MNHNS, CDR2 SASEGT. V lost 1 base, J lost 1 base, and 10 bases lay in between. This CDR3 is CASSEGSSSQETQYF. The DNA for the CDR3 is TGTGCCAGCAGTGAAGGGTCGAGCTCCCAAGAGACCCAGTACTTC.

This clone was found once. The rearrangement links TRBV25-1 to TRBJ2-2; 10 bases are a match to TRBD2. CDR3 length: 16 residues. Looked up from germline, CDR1 is MGHDK and CDR2 is SYGVNS. V lost 2 bases and J lost 4; bases outside the gene matches: 4. The CDR3 DNA reads as TGTGCCAGCAGTGAAAGCGGGAGGGCGGTCACCGGGGAGCTGTTTTTT. This translates into CASSESGRAVTGELFF.

The rearrangement links TRBV5-6 to TRBJ2-7, with TRBD2 matching over 7 bases. CDR1 is SGHDT and CDR2 is YYEEEE in the germline V gene. After removal of 2 bases from V and 2 bases from J, the junction contained 10 bases not matched to a gene. This CDR3 comprises 16 residues. The CDR3 DNA follows: TGTGCCAGCAGCTTTTGGGCGGGAGTTCTTCCCTACGAGCAGTACTTC. Its protein is CASSFWAGVLPYEQYF.

A word on this clone: The DNA is left out, because the CDR3 cannot be placed on it with certainty; the CDR3 is given as TCRdb lists it. This sequence joins TRBV19 and TRBJ2-3; the table's D call TRBD1 went unverified against the DNA. Termini included, the CDR3 measures 14 amino acids. Germline V CDR1 and CDR2: LNHDA, SQIVND (reference sequence). The CDR3 reads CASTSGQGTDTQYF.

This chain's CDR3 is CASRIAGGGSDTQYF. The CDR3 DNA is TGTGCCAGCAGGATAGCGGGAGGGGGGTCAGATACGCAGTATTTT. V and J are TRBV6-5 and TRBJ2-3; TRBD2 matches at 11 bases. Germline loops: CDR1 MNHEY, CDR2 SVGAGI. The CDR3 runs 15 residues. With V trimmed by 6 bases and J by 4 bases, 6 bases remained unmatched.

V and J are TRBV19 and TRBJ1-2; D unresolved. Germline V gene sequence: CDR1 LNHDA, CDR2 SQIVND (reference sequence). The CDR3 contains 14 residues. V lost 3 bases and J 2 bases, leaving 10 bases between the germline ends. The CDR3 loop is CASSINSRNYGYTF. CDR3 DNA sequence: TGTGCCAGTAGTATTAATTCCAGGAACTATGGCTACACCTTC.

The rearrangement links TRBV18 to TRBJ2-3; 7 bases match TRBD2. Germline CDR1 KGHSH, CDR2 LQKENI. V lost 3 bases to trimming and J lost 1 base; unmatched junction nucleotides: 4. The CDR3 has 15 residues. CDR3 bases: TGTGCCAGCTCACCGCTGCTAGCGGGCACAGATACGCAGTATTTT. This encodes CASSPLLAGTDTQYF.

This clone came up once. The chain combines TRBV4-3 with TRBJ2-1; D is unresolved. The CDR3 contains 13 residues. From germline, CDR1 is LGHNA and CDR2 YSLEER. V shed 1 base and J shed 7 bases, with 8 bases lying between them. Here the CDR3 reads CASSQVGRNEQFF. The CDR3 DNA sequence: TGCGCCAGCAGCCAAGTCGGCAGGAATGAGCAGTTCTTC.